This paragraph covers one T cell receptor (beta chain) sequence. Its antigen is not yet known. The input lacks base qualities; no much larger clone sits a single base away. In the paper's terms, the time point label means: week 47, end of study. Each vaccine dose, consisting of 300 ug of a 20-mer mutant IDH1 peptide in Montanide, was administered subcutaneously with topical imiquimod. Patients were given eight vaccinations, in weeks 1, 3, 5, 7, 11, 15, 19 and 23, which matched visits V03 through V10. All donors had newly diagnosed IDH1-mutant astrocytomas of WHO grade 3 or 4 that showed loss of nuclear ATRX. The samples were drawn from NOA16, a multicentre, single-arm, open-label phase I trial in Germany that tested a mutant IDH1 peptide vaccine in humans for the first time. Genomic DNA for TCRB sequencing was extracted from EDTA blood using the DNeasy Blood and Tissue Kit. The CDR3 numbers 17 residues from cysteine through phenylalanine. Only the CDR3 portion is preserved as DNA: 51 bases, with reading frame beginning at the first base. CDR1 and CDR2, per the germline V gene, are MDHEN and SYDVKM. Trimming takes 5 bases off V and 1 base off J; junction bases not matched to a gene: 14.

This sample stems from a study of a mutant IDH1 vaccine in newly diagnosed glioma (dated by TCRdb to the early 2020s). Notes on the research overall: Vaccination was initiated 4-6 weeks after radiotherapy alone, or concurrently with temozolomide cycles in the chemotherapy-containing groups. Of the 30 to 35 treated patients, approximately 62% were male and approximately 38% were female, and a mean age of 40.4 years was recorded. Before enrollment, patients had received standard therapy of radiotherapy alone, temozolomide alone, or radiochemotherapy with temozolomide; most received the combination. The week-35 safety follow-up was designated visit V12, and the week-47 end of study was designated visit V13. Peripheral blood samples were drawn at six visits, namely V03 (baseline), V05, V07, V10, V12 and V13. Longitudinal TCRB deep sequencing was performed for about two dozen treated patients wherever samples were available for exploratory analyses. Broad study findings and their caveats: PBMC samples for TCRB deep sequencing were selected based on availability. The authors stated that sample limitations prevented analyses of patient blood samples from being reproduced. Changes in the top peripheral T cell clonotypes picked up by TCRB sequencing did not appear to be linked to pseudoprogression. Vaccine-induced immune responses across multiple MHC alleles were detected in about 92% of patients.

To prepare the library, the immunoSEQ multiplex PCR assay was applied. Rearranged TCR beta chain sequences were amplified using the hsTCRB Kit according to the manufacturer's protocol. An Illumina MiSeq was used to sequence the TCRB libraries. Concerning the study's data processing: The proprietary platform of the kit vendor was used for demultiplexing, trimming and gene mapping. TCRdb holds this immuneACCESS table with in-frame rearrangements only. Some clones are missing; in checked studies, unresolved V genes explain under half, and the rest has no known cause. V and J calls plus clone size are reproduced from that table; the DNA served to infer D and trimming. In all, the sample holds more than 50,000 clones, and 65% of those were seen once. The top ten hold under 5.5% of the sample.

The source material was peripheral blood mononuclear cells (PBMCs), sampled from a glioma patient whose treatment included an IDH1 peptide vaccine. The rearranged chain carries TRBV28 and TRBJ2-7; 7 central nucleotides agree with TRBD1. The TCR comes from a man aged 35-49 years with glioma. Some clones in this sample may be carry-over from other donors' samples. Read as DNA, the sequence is TGTGCCAGCAGTCTCCCGGGACAGTGGGCCGAATCCTACGAGCAGTACTTC. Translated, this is CASSLPGQWAESYEQYF.